This T cell receptor (beta chain) comes out of a study of blood T cells in healthy people across ages. CDR1 SNHLY and CDR2 FYNNEI come from the germline V gene. The ends were cut back, 1 base at V and 0 bases at J, with 15 bases in the middle. This CDR3 is 17 amino acids long. Each sample used at least 6.5 million PBMCs. Whole-study results and caveats: Roughly linear declines in TCR beta diversity per million T cells occurred with age.

For the second PCR, which ran for about 6 to 11 cycles, a sample-barcoded 5' primer and a J-beta primer mix were used. Tagging of each cDNA molecule was performed by a template-switch adaptor with 12 random nucleotides. TCRdb ran MiXCR on the 5' RACE reads and lists one entry per CDR3 protein. Counted here are roughly 1.5 million distinct CDR3 sequences, roughly 43% occurring once; the ten biggest clones make up just over 4%. Comment on this clonotype: Its antigen remains unknown.

The receptor comes from a woman between 18 and 29 years old in good health. The gene calls are TRBV2 and TRBJ1-1; D gene uncertain. The sequenced material came from blood. Here the CDR3 DNA reads TGTGCCAGCAGTGAAGGTGACTACGAGGTGATGAACACTGAAGCTTTCTTT. This sequence encodes CASSEGDYEVMNTEAFF.